Below, 31 T cell receptor beta chains from the same sample are listed, as sequenced in a study of CD8 T cells in Susac syndrome. Random-hexamer reverse transcription was applied to roughly 0.5 to 1 ug RNA. TCRdb reprocessed the immunoSEQ multiplex PCR reads with MiXCR, giving one entry per CDR3 protein. The data contain about 160,000 distinct CDR3 sequences, roughly 94% of them singletons. Sequencing input: CD4+ T cells from PBMCs. Receptors were obtained from a human donor in good health.

The chain has TRBV5-1 and TRBJ1-1; 7 positions match TRBD1. The CDR3 extends over 16 amino acids. Germline V gene lookup returns CDR1 SGHRS and CDR2 YFSETQ. Trimming took 0 bases from V and 0 from J; bases not matched to a gene: 5. For the CDR3, the DNA is TGCGCCAGCAGCTTGGGGACAGGAGACATGAACACTGAAGCTTTCTTT. Translated: CASSLGTGDMNTEAFF.

This chain joins TRBV18 and TRBJ1-1; D remains ambiguous. The germline gives CDR1 KGHSH, CDR2 LQKENI. Trimming removed 3 bases from V and 2 bases from J, with 10 bases in between. The CDR3 length is 14 residues. DNA of the CDR3: TGTGCCAGCTCACCGATGGACGGAAACACTGAAGCTTTCTTT. Translated: CASSPMDGNTEAFF.

The chain employs TRBV7-9 and TRBJ2-7, with TRBD2 identical over 9 bases. The CDR3 runs 14 residues. Trimming at V came to 5 bases and at J to 3 bases, leaving 5 bases not matched to a gene. The germline V gene has CDR1 SEHNR and CDR2 FQNEAQ (reference sequence). The CDR3 DNA reads as TGTGCCAGCAGCCGGACTAGCGAGAGCTACGAGCAGTACTTC. This translates into CASSRTSESYEQYF.

This clonotype was counted once. The chain uses TRBV5-6 and TRBJ2-3; no clear D gene. Germline V gives CDR1 SGHDT, CDR2 YYEEEE. V shed 0 bases and J shed 4 bases, with 9 bases lying between them. The CDR3 is 14 amino acids. The CDR3 loop is CASSLGWLSDTQYF. For the CDR3, the DNA is TGTGCCAGCAGCTTGGGCTGGTTGTCAGATACGCAGTATTTT.

The CDR3 here is CAWSGAQSRSNTEAFF. DNA of the CDR3: TGTGCCTGGAGTGGGGCCCAAAGTCGGTCGAACACTGAAGCTTTCTTT. The chain is built from TRBV30 and TRBJ1-1; D uncertain. The CDR3 runs to 16 residues. V was shortened by 1 base and J by 1 base, with 16 bases between the two germline ends. CDR1 GTSNPN and CDR2 SVGIG come from the germline V gene (reference sequence). Full variable domain (remainder filled in from reference TRBV30 and TRBJ1-1): SQTIHQWPATLVQPVGSPLSLECTVEGTSNPNLYWYRQAAGRGLQLLFYSVGIGQISSEVPQNLSASRPQDRQFILSSKKLLLSDSGFYLCAWSGAQSRSNTEAFFGQGTRLTVV.

This clonotype was seen a handful of times. V is TRBV27 and J is TRBJ2-2, with TRBD1 as a possible D gene (6 bases). The CDR3 covers 14 residues. Germline lookup yields CDR1 MNHEY and CDR2 SMNVEV (reference sequence). Trimming pared 6 bases from V and 1 base from J, leaving 9 bases between. CDR3 amino acids: CASSLQGNTGELFF. The CDR3 nucleotides are TGTGCCAGCAGCTTACAGGGGAACACCGGGGAGCTGTTTTTT.

The chain links TRBV7-2 to TRBJ1-2; 12 nucleotides match TRBD1. Trimming took 7 bases from V and 8 from J; bases not matched to a gene: 11. Germline V CDR1 and CDR2: SGHTA, FQGNSA. This CDR3 is 15 amino acids long. As DNA, the CDR3 is TGTGCCAGCACCGGGACAGGGGGCATAGGTTACGGCTACACCTTC. It encodes CASTGTGGIGYGYTF.

This chain uses TRBV4-1 with TRBJ1-6; 7 nucleotides align to TRBD1. The junction had 10 bases not matched to a gene; V was cut back by 0 bases and J by 8 bases. Germline V CDR1 and CDR2: MGHRA, YSYEKL. This CDR3 is built from 17 residues. CDR3 protein: CASSQEQGSGGYSPLHF. The CDR3 bases are TGCGCCAGCAGCCAAGAACAGGGCTCAGGGGGATATTCACCCCTCCACTTT.

This chain connects TRBV18 to TRBJ1-5; weak D call: TRBD1 (6 bases). Per germline, CDR1 KGHSH and CDR2 LQKENI. The CDR3 has 14 amino acids. The V end was cut by 5 bases, the J end by 5 bases, with 13 bases between. The CDR3 sequence: CASSSDRRDQPQHF. CDR3 DNA sequence: TGTGCCAGCTCATCAGACAGGAGGGATCAGCCCCAGCATTTT.

The chain links TRBV29-1 to TRBJ1-5; 7 bases match TRBD1. CDR1 is SQVTM, CDR2 ANQGSEA, per germline. The CDR3 length is 15 residues. J gave up 3 bases and V 6 bases, and 11 bases lay outside the gene matches. DNA for the CDR3: TGCAGCGTCCGAAAAGGGGGCGGATCCAATCAGCCCCAGCATTTT. Encoded protein: CSVRKGGGSNQPQHF.

The rearrangement joins TRBV3-1 to TRBJ2-4, with TRBD1 matching 8 bases. Per the germline V gene, CDR1 is LGHDT and CDR2 is YNNKEL (reference sequence). V lost 4 bases, J lost 5 bases, and 10 bases stayed unmatched. The CDR3 contains 16 residues. CDR3: CASSPIDGQGENIQYF. The CDR3 DNA follows: TGTGCCAGCAGCCCGATAGACGGACAGGGCGAAAACATTCAGTACTTC. Full variable domain (rest looked up from reference TRBV3-1 and TRBJ2-4): DTAVSQTPKYLVTQMGNDKSIKCEQNLGHDTMYWYKQDSKKFLKIMFSYNNKELIINETVPNRFSPKSPDKAHLNLHINSLELGDSAVYFCASSPIDGQGENIQYFGAGTRLSVL.

The chain links TRBV5-4 to TRBJ2-3; 12 nucleotides line up with TRBD2. The length of the CDR3 is 16 residues. The ends lost 3 bases at V and 6 bases at J; junction bases unmatched: 8. Germline CDR1 SGHNT, CDR2 YYREEE (reference sequence). Written as DNA, the CDR3 is TGTGCCAGCAGCTCCCCGACTAGCGGGGGAGGGGATACGCAGTATTTT. It codes for CASSSPTSGGGDTQYF.

This clonotype has a single count. This chain connects TRBV19 to TRBJ2-7; 7 bases are shared with TRBD1. The CDR3 has 13 residues. Losses at the gene ends were 7 bases for V and 3 bases for J; bases not matched to a gene: 6. CDR1 is LNHDA, CDR2 SQIVND, per germline (reference sequence). Written as DNA, the CDR3 is TGTGCCAGTACTACAGGGGACCGCTACGAGCAGTACTTC. Amino acid sequence: CASTTGDRYEQYF.

V is TRBV7-9 and J is TRBJ1-3; 10 bases align to TRBD1. CDR3 length equals 15 residues. V was clipped by 5 bases and J by 0 bases; unmatched bases: 1. The germline V gene encodes CDR1 SEHNR and CDR2 FQNEAQ (reference sequence). The CDR3 is CASSRTGGSGNTIYF. DNA of the CDR3: TGTGCCAGCAGCAGGACAGGGGGCTCTGGAAACACCATATATTTT.

The table lists this clonotype with a count of one. The chain has TRBV28 and TRBJ2-7; 10 nucleotides line up with TRBD2. This CDR3 contains 14 residues. Per germline, CDR1 MDHEN and CDR2 SYDVKM. V dropped 6 bases and J dropped 2; count of bases not matched to a gene: 4. This CDR3 reads CASRASGRPYEQYF. The CDR3 DNA sequence: TGTGCCAGCAGGGCTAGCGGGAGACCCTACGAGCAGTACTTC.

The chain is built from TRBV20-1 and TRBJ2-3, with D possibly matching TRBD2 (7 bases). Germline CDR1 reads DFQATT; CDR2 reads SNEGSKA (reference sequence). The ends were cut back, 0 bases at V and 6 bases at J, with 16 bases in the middle. This CDR3 is 15 amino acids long. The CDR3 sequence: CSARDLGGPTDTQYF. The CDR3 bases are TGCAGTGCTAGAGATCTCGGGGGGCCTACGGATACGCAGTATTTT.

This clonotype was seen once. The rearrangement links TRBV2 to TRBJ1-1; D remains ambiguous. The CDR3 extends over 13 amino acids. Germline CDR1 reads SNHLY; CDR2 reads FYNNEI. Trimming cost V 6 bases and J 3 bases, with 11 bases left between them. The CDR3 nucleotides read TGTGCCAGCAGGGACGGGCTGGACACTGAAGCTTTCTTT. Residues: CASRDGLDTEAFF.

The chain is built from TRBV24-1 and TRBJ2-7; possible D gene TRBD1, 5 bases. Germline CDR1 KGHDR, CDR2 SFDVKD. CDR3 length equals 13 residues. The V end lost 4 bases, the J end lost 2 bases, and 8 bases lay between the germline ends. The CDR3 sequence: CATSDGHTYEQYF. The CDR3 region has the DNA TGTGCCACCAGTGACGGACATACCTACGAGCAGTACTTC.

V gene TRBV6-1 combines with J gene TRBJ2-1, with D unclear. V lost 3 bases and J 4 bases, leaving 10 bases between the germline ends. The CDR3 sequence is 14 residues long. CDR1 is MNHNS and CDR2 is SASEGT in the germline V gene. CDR3 sequence: CASSEFRQYNEQFF. The CDR3 DNA sequence: TGTGCCAGCAGTGAGTTCCGGCAGTACAATGAGCAGTTCTTC.

The chain recombines TRBV20-1 with TRBJ1-1; 8 nucleotides align to TRBD1. The CDR3 is 15 residues long. With 0 bases clipped from V and 3 bases from J, the junction kept 6 bases outside the gene matches. Per the germline V gene, CDR1 is DFQATT and CDR2 is SNEGSKA (reference sequence). The CDR3 sequence is CSARDPQGADTEAFF. CDR3 nucleotides: TGCAGTGCTAGAGATCCCCAGGGGGCGGACACTGAAGCTTTCTTT.

The chain uses TRBV2 and TRBJ2-2; 10 bases map to TRBD1. CDR3 length: 14 residues. Germline V gene lookup returns CDR1 SNHLY and CDR2 FYNNEI. The V segment lost 6 bases and the J segment 2 bases; nucleotides outside the gene matches: 0. The CDR3 coding sequence is TGTGCCAGCAGGACAGGGGGCAACACCGGGGAGCTGTTTTTT. The encoded protein is CASRTGGNTGELFF.

The chain uses TRBV5-1 and TRBJ1-1; D remains ambiguous. The V end lost 0 bases, the J end lost 1 base, and 7 bases lay between the germline ends. Germline CDR1 and CDR2: SGHRS and YFSETQ. This CDR3 is built from 14 residues. The DNA of the CDR3 is TGCGCCAGCAGCTTGGCCCCCCCGAACACTGAAGCTTTCTTT. Protein product: CASSLAPPNTEAFF.

The chain combines TRBV20-1 with TRBJ2-7; TRBD1 aligns across 7 bases. V lost 2 bases and J lost 5; bases outside the gene matches: 3. This CDR3 is built from 12 residues. The germline gives CDR1 DFQATT, CDR2 SNEGSKA (reference sequence). In DNA form, the CDR3 reads TGCAGTGCTAGAAGGGGGCTCCACGAGCAGTACTTC. Translating it yields CSARRGLHEQYF.

CDR3 region: CASSLTGSATEAFF. Here the CDR3 DNA reads TGTGCCAGCAGCTTAACAGGGTCGGCCACTGAAGCTTTCTTT. The chain has TRBV7-9 and TRBJ1-1; D may be TRBD1 (6 bases). This CDR3 is built from 14 residues. The germline gives CDR1 SEHNR, CDR2 FQNEAQ (reference sequence). V was clipped by 2 bases and J by 4 bases, with 11 bases between them.

The chain has TRBV5-1 and TRBJ2-2; no clear D gene. This CDR3 contains 15 residues. Germline loops: CDR1 SGHRS, CDR2 YFSETQ. V was clipped by 5 bases and J by 1 base, with 12 bases between them. This chain's CDR3 is CASSRSSLNTGELFF. The CDR3 region has the DNA TGCGCCAGCAGTCGGAGTAGCTTGAACACCGGGGAGCTGTTTTTT. Looking up the rest from reference TRBV5-1 and TRBJ2-2 gives the full variable domain: KAGVTQTPRYLIKTRGQQVTLSCSPISGHRSVSWYQQTPGQGLQFLFEYFSETQRNKGNFPGRFSGRQFSNSRSEMNVSTLELGDSALYLCASSRSSLNTGELFFGEGSRLTVL.

The chain combines TRBV21-1 with TRBJ2-2; the table's D gene call, TRBD1, was not cross checked with the DNA. TRBV21-1 is labeled a pseudogene. CDR3 length: 16 residues. CDR3 nucleotides: TGTGCCAGCAGCGAAAGAGGGGGACACAACACCGGGGAGCTGTTTTTT. Its protein is CASSERGGHNTGELFF.

J is TRBJ2-1 and V is TRBV12-3 or TRBV12-4, with D hard to call. Deletions cut 5 bases from V and 4 bases from J, with 3 bases between. The CDR3 spans 11 residues. CDR3 residues: CASSQYNEQFF. The CDR3 bases are TGTGCCAGCAGTCAATACAATGAGCAGTTCTTC.

The genes are TRBV28 and TRBJ2-6; the D is unclear. This CDR3 is 11 amino acids long. Germline values: CDR1 MDHEN, CDR2 SYDVKM. V was shortened by 9 bases and J by 2 bases, with 2 bases between the two germline ends. CDR3 sequence reads: CASTGANVLTF. CDR3 bases: TGTGCCAGTACTGGGGCCAACGTCCTGACTTTC.

This clonotype came up once. The chain uses TRBV18 and TRBJ2-1; D is uncertain. Looked up from germline, CDR1 is KGHSH and CDR2 is LQKENI. The CDR3 is 16 amino acids. V dropped 4 bases and J dropped 4 bases, with 17 bases sitting between them. The CDR3, as DNA: TGTGCCAGCTCACTAACGATCCCAGATCTTTACAATGAGCAGTTCTTC. The encoded protein is CASSLTIPDLYNEQFF.

The V call is TRBV7-3, the J call TRBJ1-1; D uncertain. The CDR3 consists of 12 residues. Germline CDR1 and CDR2: SGHTA and FQGTGA. V lost 5 bases and J lost 7, with 11 bases in between. The CDR3 coding sequence is TGTGCCAGCAGCCCACCCGATTTTGAAGCTTTCTTT. Translated: CASSPPDFEAFF.

The gene calls are TRBV7-9 and TRBJ1-1; D remains ambiguous. The V and J ends lost 3 bases and 7 bases respectively, with 6 bases between them. The CDR3 is made up of 11 amino acids. Germline V gives CDR1 SEHNR, CDR2 FQNEAQ (reference sequence). The CDR3: CASSFTNEAFF. In nucleotides, the CDR3 is TGTGCCAGCAGCTTTACTAATGAAGCTTTCTTT.